These 22 T cell receptor beta chains came from one sample sequenced in a study of blood T cell repertoires in COVID-19. Method: immunoSEQ multiplex PCR; TCRdb's copy keeps in-frame clones and lacks some. The sample contains approximately 99,000 clones, about 91% of which appear only once. Sequenced sample: peripheral blood. Every receptor here comes from a man aged 50-59 years with COVID-19, enrolled during active disease.

The table lists this clone with a count of one. The chain recombines TRBV2 with TRBJ1-2, with D unresolved. The CDR3 runs 13 residues. Germline-derived CDR1 and CDR2 are SNHLY and FYNNEI. With 7 bases removed from V and 8 bases from J, the gap between germline ends came to 17 bases. The DNA for the CDR3 is TGTGCCAGCATAAGTCTCGCGGGCCCGGGCTACACCTTC. Its translation is CASISLAGPGYTF.

This chain links TRBV4-2 with TRBJ2-7, with a tentative D call TRBD1 (6 bases). CDR1 and CDR2 from the germline V gene are LGHNA and YNFKEQ. CDR3 size: 16 residues. Trimming cost V 0 bases and J 5 bases, with 17 bases left between them. Here the CDR3 DNA reads TGTGCCAGCAGCCAAGATAGGGCCTCAGGGGCCAACGAGCAGTACTTC. Amino acids: CASSQDRASGANEQYF.

This rearrangement joins TRBV10-3 to TRBJ2-5; a possible D gene is TRBD1 (5 bases). The germline V and J ends were trimmed by 2 bases and 7 bases, with 14 bases remaining between them. This CDR3 comprises 14 residues. The germline CDR1 and CDR2 sequences are ENHRY and SYGVKD. This chain's CDR3 is CAISEAQGRGTQYF. CDR3 bases: TGTGCCATCAGTGAGGCTCAGGGTAGAGGGACCCAGTACTTC.

Here the CDR3 DNA reads TGCGCCAGCAGCTACCATGTGTCTGGGACAGGGCTTTCACCCCTCCACTTT. As protein: CASSYHVSGTGLSPLHF. The chain links TRBV5-1 to TRBJ1-6; 9 bases match TRBD1. The CDR3 is made up of 17 amino acids. J was trimmed by 9 bases and V by 3 bases; bases with no gene match: 13. Germline loops: CDR1 SGHRS, CDR2 YFSETQ.

This CDR3 reads CASRGTSNNYGYTF. In DNA, the CDR3 is TGTGCCAGCAGAGGGACAAGTAATAACTATGGCTACACCTTC. The V and J genes are TRBV6-5 and TRBJ1-2; D is possibly TRBD1 (6 bases). CDR3 length: 14 amino acids. The V end was cut by 6 bases, the J end by 1 base, with 12 bases between. Per the germline V gene, CDR1 is MNHEY and CDR2 is SVGAGI.

J is TRBJ1-2 and V is TRBV9, with 7 nucleotides matching TRBD1. The CDR3 covers 15 residues. J was trimmed by 3 bases and V by 3 bases; bases with no gene match: 8. Germline CDR1 SGDLS, CDR2 YYNGEE. The CDR3 region has the DNA TGTGCCAGCAGCGCCGCCCTTACAGGGGACTATGGCTACACCTTC. Residues: CASSAALTGDYGYTF.

The rearrangement links TRBV5-1 to TRBJ2-6; tentative D call: TRBD1 (5 bases). This CDR3 spans 16 amino acids. V lost 3 bases and J 0 bases, leaving 10 bases between the germline ends. From germline, CDR1 is SGHRS and CDR2 YFSETQ. This chain's CDR3 is CASSSQGSSGANVLTF. The CDR3 nucleotides read TGCGCCAGCAGCTCGCAGGGTTCCTCTGGGGCCAACGTCCTGACTTTC.

This chain links TRBV19 with TRBJ1-5; no clear D. CDR1 is LNHDA and CDR2 is SQIVND in the germline V gene (reference sequence). The CDR3 has 13 residues. Trimming pared 2 bases from V and 10 bases from J, leaving 12 bases between. The CDR3 sequence is CASSILRYSPQHF. CDR3 DNA: TGTGCCAGTAGTATACTCCGGTACAGTCCCCAGCATTTT.

The chain uses TRBV7-9 and TRBJ2-1, with D perhaps matching TRBD2 (5 bases). The V gene lost 1 base and the J gene lost 15 bases, with 10 bases spanning the gap. Germline V gene lookup returns CDR1 SEHNR and CDR2 FQNEAQ (reference sequence). The CDR3 runs to 11 residues. This CDR3 reads CASSLGGWWFF. In DNA, the CDR3 is TGTGCCAGCAGCTTAGGAGGGTGGTGGTTCTTC.

This sequence joins TRBV7-9 and TRBJ2-2; 10 bases map to TRBD1. The CDR3 has 15 residues. Trimming took 5 bases from V and 5 from J; bases not matched to a gene: 5. Germline V gene lookup returns CDR1 SEHNR and CDR2 FQNEAQ (reference sequence). DNA for the CDR3: TGTGCCAGCAGCCCGACAGGGGGCTTTACCGGGGAGCTGTTTTTT. It codes for CASSPTGGFTGELFF.

The CDR3 bases are TGCGCCAGCAGCCAAGATCAGGCGAACACTGAAGCTTTCTTT. This translates into CASSQDQANTEAFF. This chain uses TRBV4-1 with TRBJ1-1, with unresolved D. Per germline, CDR1 MGHRA and CDR2 YSYEKL. V was clipped by 0 bases and J by 1 base, with 6 bases between them. The CDR3 covers 14 residues.

The CDR3 loop is CASSLELPGGNEQFF. In DNA, the CDR3 is TGCGCCAGCAGCTTGGAGCTCCCCGGGGGGAATGAGCAGTTCTTC. The chain combines TRBV5-1 with TRBJ2-1; 7 nucleotides align to TRBD2. Germline CDR1 SGHRS, CDR2 YFSETQ. There are 15 residues in the CDR3. With V trimmed by 0 bases and J by 7 bases, 7 bases remained unmatched.

The chain has TRBV5-1 and TRBJ2-2; 13 nucleotides match TRBD2. The length of the CDR3 is 15 residues. After removal of 6 bases from V and 4 bases from J, the junction contained 3 bases not matched to a gene. Per germline, CDR1 SGHRS and CDR2 YFSETQ. The CDR3 spells CASKLAGGPTGELFF. The CDR3 DNA follows: TGCGCCAGCAAACTAGCGGGGGGGCCCACCGGGGAGCTGTTTTTT.

This clone turned up a few times. The CDR3 sequence: CASSREPSGNTIYF. DNA for the CDR3: TGCGCCAGCAGCCGCGAGCCCTCTGGAAACACCATATATTTT. V usage is TRBV5-1 and J usage is TRBJ1-3; D remains unclear. CDR3 length: 14 residues. Germline V CDR1 and CDR2: SGHRS, YFSETQ. The ends were cut back, 4 bases at V and 0 bases at J, with 8 bases in the middle.

The genes are TRBV28 and TRBJ2-1, with 10 bases identical to TRBD2. CDR3 size: 12 residues. The V gene end was trimmed by 7 bases and the J gene end by 13 bases; junction bases not matched to a gene: 7. Germline V gives CDR1 MDHEN, CDR2 SYDVKM. CDR3 loop: CASTRLAGKQFF. The CDR3 DNA sequence: TGTGCCAGCACCCGACTAGCGGGTAAACAGTTCTTC.

The chain has TRBV6-4 and TRBJ2-7; 9 bases are a match to TRBD1. Germline CDR1 is MRHNA and CDR2 is SNTAGT. This CDR3 has 16 amino acids. V lost 0 bases, J lost 2 bases, and 5 bases stayed unmatched. The chain's CDR3 is CASSDSGTGKPYEQYF. DNA for the CDR3: TGTGCCAGCAGTGACTCGGGGACAGGGAAACCCTACGAGCAGTACTTC.

This rearrangement joins TRBV7-9 to TRBJ2-7; TRBD2 matches 9 bases. This CDR3 contains 15 residues. Germline V gene sequence: CDR1 SEHNR, CDR2 FQNEAQ (reference sequence). The J segment lost 4 bases and the V segment lost 5 bases, leaving 9 bases of the junction unmatched. As DNA, the CDR3 is TGTGCCAGCAGCACGCCGTTGGGACTAGCTTACGAGCAGTACTTC. Translation gives CASSTPLGLAYEQYF.

The CDR3 region is CASSQNHGDGGYTF. CDR3 coding DNA: TGCGCCAGCAGCCAGAACCACGGGGATGGTGGCTACACCTTC. V usage is TRBV5-1 and J usage is TRBJ1-2; no clear D gene. This CDR3 has 14 residues. Trimming removed 4 bases from V and 7 bases from J, with 17 bases in between. The germline gives CDR1 SGHRS, CDR2 YFSETQ.

J is TRBJ1-1 and V is TRBV4-1; possible D gene TRBD1, 5 bases. The germline CDR1 and CDR2 sequences are MGHRA and YSYEKL. This CDR3 has 16 residues. V lost 0 bases, J lost 6 bases, and 17 bases lay in between. In DNA, the CDR3 is TGCGCCAGCAGCCAAGATTGGGGCCGGCGGGGATCTGAAGCTTTCTTT. This sequence encodes CASSQDWGRRGSEAFF.

This rearrangement joins TRBV5-1 to TRBJ2-5, with 9 bases lining up with TRBD2. The CDR3 is made up of 15 amino acids. Germline loops: CDR1 SGHRS, CDR2 YFSETQ. J was trimmed by 7 bases and V by 4 bases; bases with no gene match: 11. CDR3 nucleotide sequence: TGCGCCAGCAGCCCCATAGCGGGGGAACGGGGGACCCAGTACTTC. Translated: CASSPIAGERGTQYF. Combining the CDR3 with reference TRBV5-1 and TRBJ2-5 gives the whole variable domain KAGVTQTPRYLIKTRGQQVTLSCSPISGHRSVSWYQQTPGQGLQFLFEYFSETQRNKGNFPGRFSGRQFSNSRSEMNVSTLELGDSALYLCASSPIAGERGTQYFGPGTRLLVL.

A word on this clone: Other DNA sequences in this sample translate to the same CDR3. The chain combines TRBV6-2 or TRBV6-3 with TRBJ1-2; D might be TRBD1 (6 bases). The CDR3 extends over 11 amino acids. With 5 bases removed from V and 8 bases from J, the gap between germline ends came to 9 bases. Germline CDR1 MNHEY, CDR2 SVGEGT. CDR3: CASSQGRGYTF. The DNA of the CDR3 is TGTGCCAGCAGTCAGGGGCGAGGCTACACCTTC.

V and J are TRBV29-1 and TRBJ1-1; D may be TRBD1 (5 bases). The CDR3 is made up of 12 amino acids. V was clipped by 6 bases and J by 4 bases, with 12 bases between them. The germline CDR1 and CDR2 sequences are SQVTM and ANQGSEA. CDR3 in DNA: TGCAGCGTGGGCAGGGAGGGCACTGAAGCTTTCTTT. It yields the protein CSVGREGTEAFF.